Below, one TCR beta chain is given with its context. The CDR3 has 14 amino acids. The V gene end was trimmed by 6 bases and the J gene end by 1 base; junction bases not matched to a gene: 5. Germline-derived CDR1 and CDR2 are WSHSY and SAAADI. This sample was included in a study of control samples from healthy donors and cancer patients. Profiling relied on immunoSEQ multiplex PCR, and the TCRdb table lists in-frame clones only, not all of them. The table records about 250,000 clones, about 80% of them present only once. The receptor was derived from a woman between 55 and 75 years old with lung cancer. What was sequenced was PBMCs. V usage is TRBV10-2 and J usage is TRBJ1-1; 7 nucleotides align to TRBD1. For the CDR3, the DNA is TGCGCCAGCAGCTGGGACAGCCGGAACACTGAAGCTTTCTTT. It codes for CASSWDSRNTEAFF.